The text below deals with one T cell receptor (beta chain). CDR1 and CDR2 from the germline V gene are SGHNT and YYREEE (reference sequence). After removal of 3 bases from V and 5 bases from J, the junction contained 9 bases not matched to a gene. The CDR3 is 15 residues long. Measured with immunoSEQ multiplex PCR; TCRdb has only the in-frame clones, and not every one. This table holds about 64,000 clones, 70% to 90% found once. This sample stems from a study of blood T cell repertoires in COVID-19. Study-wide context: Donors in the United States, Italy and Spain gave samples during acute or convalescent COVID-19. PBMCs, B-cell-depleted T cells, or T cells were the source of the cDNA or gDNA that made up the material.

The material sequenced was peripheral blood. The rearrangement joins TRBV5-4 to TRBJ2-5; 8 nucleotides line up with TRBD1. The clonotype was recovered from a man aged 50-60 years with active COVID-19. Here the CDR3 reads CASSSRGRGVETQYF. In nucleotides, the CDR3 is TGTGCCAGCAGCTCCAGGGGGCGCGGAGTGGAGACCCAGTACTTC.